This T cell receptor (beta chain) emerged from a study of T cells in narcolepsy. Overall study results and limits: Autoreactive HCRT-specific and TRIB2-specific clonotypes were marked in same-patient CSF-versus-blood CD4+ comparisons.

A remark on this clone: Its antigen is still unknown.

The V gene's germline CDR1 is MNHEY and CDR2 SVGAGI. The CDR3 contains 16 residues. Trimming at V came to 2 bases and at J to 4 bases, leaving 11 bases not matched to a gene. The assay was immunoSEQ multiplex PCR, and TCRdb's table has in-frame clones only and misses some. The sample consists of 30,000 to 35,000 clones, around 80% of them appearing once. The TCR comes from a human donor in good health. Sequenced sample: memory (CD45RA-) CD4+ T cells from blood. The rearrangement joins TRBV6-5 to TRBJ2-7; the match to TRBD1 covers 7 bases. The CDR3 coding sequence is TGTGCCAGCAGTTACCGAGGACAGGTTGGCAAGTACGAGCAGTACTTC. The encoded protein is CASSYRGQVGKYEQYF.